This is a list of T cell receptor delta chains from one sample in a study of gamma-delta T cells after stem cell transplantation. TCRdb reran clone calling via CATT on the RT-PCR reads. The table includes about 2,400 delta-chain clones, roughly 45% detected once. The sample comprised gamma-delta T cells. The receptors here all came from a human donor. It is not recorded whose cells these are; they may come from a transplant donor. Each CDR3 is given with its conserved first and last residue. Each record gives: J gene, D gene, clone size, V gene, CDR3 protein, CDR3 DNA. A D gene is named only where the DNA matches it firmly. Size is omitted from some rows. Given values are once, few, many or a class for expanded clones.

TRDJ1 | NA | NA | TRDV2 | CACDTRSSILSNTDKLIF | TGTGCCTGTGACACCCGTTCCTCAATACTTTCCAACACCGATAAACTCATCTTT
TRDJ1 | TRDD3 | NA | TRDV2 | CACDNVPYYAGGYRAGIKLIF | TGTGCCTGTGACAACGTCCCTTACTACGCTGGGGGCTACCGGGCGGGCATTAAACTCATCTTT
TRDJ1 | TRDD3 | NA | TRDV2 | CACDTLTGGYSYTDKLIF | TGTGCCTGTGACACCCTAACTGGGGGATACTCGTACACCGATAAACTCATCTTT
TRDJ1 | TRDD3 | NA | TRDV2 | CACDTLTTGGYNTDKLIF | TGTGCCTGTGACACCCTTACTACTGGGGGATACAACACCGATAAACTCATCTTT
TRDJ1 | NA | few | TRDV2 | CACDTVGTSGGETDKLIF | TGTGCCTGTGACACCGTTGGGACATCCGGGGGGGAGACCGATAAACTCATCTTT
TRDJ1 | NA | NA | TRDV2 | CACDTLGATDKLIF | TGTGCCTGTGACACCTTGGGGGCCACCGATAAACTCATCTTT
TRDJ3 | TRDD3 | NA | TRDV2 | CACDTVRDTVNSWDTRQMFF | TGTGCCTGTGACACCGTAAGGGATACGGTTAACTCCTGGGACACCCGACAGATGTTTTTC
TRDJ3 | TRDD3 | NA | TRDV2 | CACDTVSGWGTPLRLSSWDTRQMFF | TGTGCCTGTGACACCGTGAGTGGATGGGGGACCCCGCTTCGTTTATCGTCCTGGGACACCCGACAGATGTTTTTC
TRDJ3 | TRDD3 | once | TRDV2 | CACDTAGGTSSWDTRQMFF | TGTGCCTGTGACACGGCTGGGGGTACCAGCTCCTGGGACACCCGACAGATGTTTTTC
TRDJ1 | TRDD3 | few | TRDV2 | CACDEVLGDPAYTDKLIF | TGTGCCTGTGACGAAGTACTGGGGGACCCTGCGTACACCGATAAACTCATCTTT
TRDJ1 | NA | NA | TRDV2 | CACDTVQVGGQYTDKLIF | TGTGCCTGTGACACCGTTCAGGTAGGGGGACAGTACACCGATAAACTCATCTTT
TRDJ1 | TRDD3 | NA | TRDV2 | CACDTVNHGGSTYTDNLIF | TGTGCCTGTGACACCGTGAACCATGGGGGATCCACGTACACCGATAACCTCATCTTT
TRDJ1 | TRDD3 | NA | TRDV2 | CACDPLKTSGGDHTDNLIF | TGTGCCTGTGACCCACTTAAGACTTCTGGGGGTGACCACACCGATAACCTCATCTTT
TRDJ1 | TRDD2 | few | TRDV2 | CACDGLPTATQGIADKLIF | TGTGCCTGTGACGGCCTTCCTACTGCTACTCAAGGGATTGCCGATAAACTCATCTTT
TRDJ3 | TRDD3 | few | TRDV2 | CACDTVGDKISWDTRQMFF | TGTGCCTGTGACACGGTAGGGGATAAAATCTCCTGGGACACCCGACAGATGTTTTTC
TRDJ3 | TRDD3 | large | TRDV2 | CACDTIVLGDLGPWDTRQMFF | TGTGCCTGTGACACCATCGTACTGGGGGACCTGGGACCCTGGGACACCCGACAGATGTTTTTC
TRDJ1 | TRDD3 | NA | TRDV2 | CACDPASEWGIRPFIF | TGTGCCTGTGACCCGGCCTCGGAGTGGGGGATACGCCCATTCATCTTT
TRDJ1 | TRDD3 | NA | TRDV1 | CALGEWVKGWGIPTDKLIF | TGTGCTCTTGGGGAATGGGTAAAGGGCTGGGGGATACCAACCGATAAACTCATCTTT
TRDJ1 | TRDD3 | few | TRDV2 | CACDTGSLLGDRGYTDKLIF | TGTGCCTGTGACACCGGGTCCCTTCTGGGGGATAGGGGGTACACCGATAAACTCATCTTT
TRDJ1 | TRDD3 | medium-sized | TRDV2 | CACEKMGDTGKLIF | TGTGCCTGTGAGAAGATGGGGGATACGGGTAAACTCATCTTT
TRDJ1 | NA | NA | TRDV2 | CACDSVSVGDRLGTDKLIF | TGTGCCTGTGACTCAGTCAGTGTTGGGGATCGCCTAGGCACCGATAAACTCATCTTT
TRDJ1 | TRDD3 | NA | TRDV2 | CACDTGGLLGTPEEELIF | TGTGCCTGTGACACGGGGGGATTACTGGGCACTCCTGAGGAGGAACTCATCTTT